The following is a TCR beta chain sequence with its context. The sample contains more than one DNA sequence encoding this CDR3. The data were taken from a study of blood T cell repertoires in COVID-19. Study-wide context: Italy, Spain and the United States were the sources of the convalescent and acute COVID-19 samples. T cells, B-cell-depleted T cells, or PBMCs supplied cDNA or gDNA.

Original data processing: Nucleated cell number was recorded as an estimate derived from reference gene primer amplification. Measured with immunoSEQ multiplex PCR; TCRdb has only the in-frame clones, and not every one. V and J calls and clone size are copied from that table; D and trimming were computed from the DNA. The sample gives roughly 81,000 clones, approximately 90% of which show up once; around 8% is in the top ten. Trimming took off 1 base at V and 1 base at J, with 4 bases between the two ends. The CDR3 extends over 13 amino acids. Germline V gives CDR1 LGHNA, CDR2 YSLEER. What was sequenced was peripheral blood. The TCR was taken from a man younger than 40 with acute or convalescent COVID-19. The chain is built from TRBV4-3 and TRBJ1-1; no definite D call. As DNA, the CDR3 is TGCGCCAGCAGCCAAGCAGGGAACACTGAAGCTTTCTTT. This encodes CASSQAGNTEAFF.